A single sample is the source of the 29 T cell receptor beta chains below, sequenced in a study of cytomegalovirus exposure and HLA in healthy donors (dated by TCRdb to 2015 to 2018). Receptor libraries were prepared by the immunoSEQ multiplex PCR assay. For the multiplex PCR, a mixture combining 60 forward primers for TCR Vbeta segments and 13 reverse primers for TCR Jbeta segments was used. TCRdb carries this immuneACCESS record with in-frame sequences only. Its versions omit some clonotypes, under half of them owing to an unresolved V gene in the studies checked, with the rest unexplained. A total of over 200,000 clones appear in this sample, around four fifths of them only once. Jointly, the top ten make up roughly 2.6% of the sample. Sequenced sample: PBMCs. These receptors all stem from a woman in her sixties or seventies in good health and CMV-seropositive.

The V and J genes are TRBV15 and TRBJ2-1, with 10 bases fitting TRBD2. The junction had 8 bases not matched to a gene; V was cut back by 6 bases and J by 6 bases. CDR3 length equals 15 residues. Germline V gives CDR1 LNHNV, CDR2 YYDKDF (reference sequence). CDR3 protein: CATSKEREGANEQFF. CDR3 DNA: TGTGCCACCAGTAAAGAGCGGGAGGGAGCCAATGAGCAGTTCTTC.

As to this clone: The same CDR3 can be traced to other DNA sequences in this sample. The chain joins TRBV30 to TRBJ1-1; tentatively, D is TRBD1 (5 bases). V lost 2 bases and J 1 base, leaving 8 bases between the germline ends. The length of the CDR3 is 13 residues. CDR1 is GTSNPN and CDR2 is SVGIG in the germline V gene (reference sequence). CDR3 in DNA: TGTGCCTGGAGTAGACAGACGAACACTGAAGCTTTCTTT. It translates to CAWSRQTNTEAFF. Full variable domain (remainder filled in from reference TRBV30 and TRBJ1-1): SQTIHQWPATLVQPVGSPLSLECTVEGTSNPNLYWYRQAAGRGLQLLFYSVGIGQISSEVPQNLSASRPQDRQFILSSKKLLLSDSGFYLCAWSRQTNTEAFFGQGTRLTVV.

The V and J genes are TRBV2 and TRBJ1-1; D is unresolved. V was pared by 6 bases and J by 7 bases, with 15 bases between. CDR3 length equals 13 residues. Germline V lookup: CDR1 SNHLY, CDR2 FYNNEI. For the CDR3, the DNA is TGTGCCAGCAGGCAAGAGGGTGGAATTGAAGCTTTCTTT. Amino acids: CASRQEGGIEAFF.

The CDR3 loop is CASTPGLANTEAFF. Here the CDR3 DNA reads TGTGCCAGCACCCCGGGACTCGCGAACACTGAAGCTTTCTTT. This sequence joins TRBV11-2 and TRBJ1-1, with a possible D match to TRBD1 (5 bases). The CDR3 has 14 residues. Trimming removed 7 bases at V and 1 base at J, with 13 bases between. The V gene's germline CDR1 is SGHAT and CDR2 FQNNGV. The full variable domain, with the rest looked up from reference TRBV11-2 and TRBJ1-1, is EAGVAQSPRYKIIEKRQSVAFWCNPISGHATLYWYQQILGQGPKLLIQFQNNGVVDDSQLPKDRFSAERLKGVDSTLKIQPAKLEDSAVYLCASTPGLANTEAFFGQGTRLTVV.

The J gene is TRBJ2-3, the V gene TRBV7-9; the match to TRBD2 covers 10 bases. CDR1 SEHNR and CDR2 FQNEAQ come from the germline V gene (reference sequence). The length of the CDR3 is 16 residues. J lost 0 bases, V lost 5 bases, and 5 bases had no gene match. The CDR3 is CASSGRLAGSTDTQYF. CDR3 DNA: TGTGCCAGCAGCGGACGACTAGCGGGCAGCACAGATACGCAGTATTTT.

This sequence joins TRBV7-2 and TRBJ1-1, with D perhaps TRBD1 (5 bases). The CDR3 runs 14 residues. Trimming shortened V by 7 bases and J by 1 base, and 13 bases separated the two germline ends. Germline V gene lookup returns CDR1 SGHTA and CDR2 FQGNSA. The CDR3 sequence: CASTRDRKNTEAFF. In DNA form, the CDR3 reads TGTGCCAGCACGAGAGACAGAAAGAACACTGAAGCTTTCTTT.

As DNA, the CDR3 is TGTGCCAGCAGCTTAGAGGGGGCTGGCTACAATGAGCAGTTCTTC. Its translation: CASSLEGAGYNEQFF. The gene calls are TRBV7-9 and TRBJ2-1, with 7 bases lining up with TRBD1. From germline, CDR1 is SEHNR and CDR2 FQNEAQ (reference sequence). This CDR3 region has 15 residues. Trimming removed 1 base from V and 3 bases from J; junction bases left unmatched: 3.

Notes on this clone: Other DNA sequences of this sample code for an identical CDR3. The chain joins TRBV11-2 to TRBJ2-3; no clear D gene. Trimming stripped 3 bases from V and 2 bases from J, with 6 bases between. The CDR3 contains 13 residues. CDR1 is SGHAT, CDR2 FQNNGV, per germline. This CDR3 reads CASSLGLTDTQYF. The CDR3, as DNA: TGTGCCAGCAGCTTGGGCCTCACAGATACGCAGTATTTT. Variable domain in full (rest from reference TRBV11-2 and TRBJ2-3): EAGVAQSPRYKIIEKRQSVAFWCNPISGHATLYWYQQILGQGPKLLIQFQNNGVVDDSQLPKDRFSAERLKGVDSTLKIQPAKLEDSAVYLCASSLGLTDTQYFGPGTRLTVL.

The CDR3, as DNA: TGTGCCAGCAGCACTTACACTAGCAACGAGCAGTACTTC. This translates into CASSTYTSNEQYF. The rearrangement uses TRBV7-3 and TRBJ2-7, with D perhaps matching TRBD2 (6 bases). Deletions cut 5 bases from V and 5 bases from J, with 13 bases between. From germline, CDR1 is SGHTA and CDR2 FQGTGA. The CDR3 is made up of 13 amino acids. The variable domain in full, with the rest retrieved from reference TRBV7-3 and TRBJ2-7, is GAGVSQTPSNKVTEKGKYVELRCDPISGHTALYWYRQSLGQGPEFLIYFQGTGAADDSGLPNDRFFAVRPEGSVSTLKIQRTERGDSAVYLCASSTYTSNEQYFGPGTRLTVT.

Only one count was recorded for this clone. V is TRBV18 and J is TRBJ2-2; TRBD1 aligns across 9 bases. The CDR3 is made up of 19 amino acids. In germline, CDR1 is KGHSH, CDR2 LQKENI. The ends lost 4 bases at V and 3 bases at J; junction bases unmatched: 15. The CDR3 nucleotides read TGTGCCAGCTCACTCAAATTCCCTCCGGGACAGGGCTACACCGGGGAGCTGTTTTTT. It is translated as CASSLKFPPGQGYTGELFF.

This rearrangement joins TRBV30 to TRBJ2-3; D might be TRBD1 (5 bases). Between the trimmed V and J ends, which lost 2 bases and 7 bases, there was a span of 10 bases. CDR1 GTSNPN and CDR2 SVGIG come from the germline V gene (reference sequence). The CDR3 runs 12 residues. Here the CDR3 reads CAWSSTGYTQYF. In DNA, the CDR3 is TGTGCCTGGAGTTCCACAGGTTATACGCAGTATTTT.

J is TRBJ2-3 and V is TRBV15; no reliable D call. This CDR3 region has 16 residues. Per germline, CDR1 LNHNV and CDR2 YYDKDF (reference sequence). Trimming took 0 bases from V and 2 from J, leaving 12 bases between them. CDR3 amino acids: CATSRDYPGYTDTQYF. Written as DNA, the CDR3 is TGTGCCACCAGCAGAGATTATCCAGGATACACAGATACGCAGTATTTT.

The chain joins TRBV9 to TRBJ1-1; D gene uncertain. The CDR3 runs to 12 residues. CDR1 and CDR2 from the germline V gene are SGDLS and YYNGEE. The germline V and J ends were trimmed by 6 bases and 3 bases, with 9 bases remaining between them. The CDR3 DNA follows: TGTGCCAGCAACCTACTCTACACTGAAGCTTTCTTT. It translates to CASNLLYTEAFF.

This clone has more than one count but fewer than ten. DNA for the CDR3: TGTGCCAGCAGCTTAGGCAGGGGGCTCCAAGAGACCCAGTACTTC. Translated, it gives CASSLGRGLQETQYF. This rearrangement joins TRBV13 to TRBJ2-5; TRBD1 agrees at 8 bases. J lost 1 base, V lost 0 bases, and 1 base had no gene match. The germline V gene has CDR1 PRHDT and CDR2 FYEKMQ (reference sequence). The CDR3 consists of 15 residues.

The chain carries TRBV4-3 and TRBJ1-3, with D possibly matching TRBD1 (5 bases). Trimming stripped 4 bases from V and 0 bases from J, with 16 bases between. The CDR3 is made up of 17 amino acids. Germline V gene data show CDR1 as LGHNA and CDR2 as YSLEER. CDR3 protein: CASSRETVLHSGNTIYF. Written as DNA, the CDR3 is TGCGCCAGCAGCCGAGAGACAGTTCTGCACTCTGGAAACACCATATATTTT.

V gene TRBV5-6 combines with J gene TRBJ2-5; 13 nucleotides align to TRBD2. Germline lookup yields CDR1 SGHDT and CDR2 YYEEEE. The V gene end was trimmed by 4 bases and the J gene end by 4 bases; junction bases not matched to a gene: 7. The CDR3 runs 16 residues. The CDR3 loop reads CASSKTTSGGPETQYF. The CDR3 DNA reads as TGTGCCAGCAGCAAAACGACTAGCGGGGGGCCAGAGACCCAGTACTTC.

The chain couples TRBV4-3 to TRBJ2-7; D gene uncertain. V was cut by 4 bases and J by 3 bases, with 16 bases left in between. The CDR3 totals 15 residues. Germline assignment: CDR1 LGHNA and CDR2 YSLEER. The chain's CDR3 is CASSRKRGEDYEQYF. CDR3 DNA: TGCGCCAGCAGCCGCAAAAGAGGAGAGGACTACGAGCAGTACTTC.

CDR3 region: CASSSPTGGTNEKLFF. In DNA form, the CDR3 reads TGTGCCAGCAGCTCCCCGACAGGGGGCACTAATGAAAAACTGTTTTTT. This sequence joins TRBV7-9 and TRBJ1-4, with 10 positions matching TRBD1. Germline V gene sequence: CDR1 SEHNR, CDR2 FQNEAQ (reference sequence). Germline trimming cut 4 bases from V and 2 bases from J; bases unmatched to any gene: 4. This CDR3 comprises 16 residues.

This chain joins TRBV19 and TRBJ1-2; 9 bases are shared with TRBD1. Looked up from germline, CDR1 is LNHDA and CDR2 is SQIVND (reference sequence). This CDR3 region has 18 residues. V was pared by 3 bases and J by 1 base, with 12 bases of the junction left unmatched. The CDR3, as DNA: TGTGCCAGTAGTATTCCCCTCCGGACAGGGGAAGGTAACTATGGCTACACCTTC. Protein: CASSIPLRTGEGNYGYTF. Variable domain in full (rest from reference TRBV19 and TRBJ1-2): DGGITQSPKYLFRKEGQNVTLSCEQNLNHDAMYWYRQDPGQGLRLIYYSQIVNDFQKGDIAEGYSVSREKKESFPLTVTSAQKNPTAFYLCASSIPLRTGEGNYGYTFGSGTRLTVV.

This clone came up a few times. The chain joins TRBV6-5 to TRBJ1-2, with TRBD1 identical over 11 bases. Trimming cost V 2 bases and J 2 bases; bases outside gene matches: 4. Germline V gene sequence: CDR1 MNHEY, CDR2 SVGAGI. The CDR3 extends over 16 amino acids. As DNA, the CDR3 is TGTGCCAGCAGTTACAGCCGGACAGGGGGCAACTATGGCTACACCTTC. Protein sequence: CASSYSRTGGNYGYTF.

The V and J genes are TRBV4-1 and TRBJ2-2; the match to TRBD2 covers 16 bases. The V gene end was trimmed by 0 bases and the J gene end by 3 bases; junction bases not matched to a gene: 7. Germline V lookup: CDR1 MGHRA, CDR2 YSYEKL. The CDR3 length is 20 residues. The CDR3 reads CASSQERGLAGGRDTGELFF. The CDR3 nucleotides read TGCGCCAGCAGCCAAGAGCGGGGACTAGCGGGAGGGCGCGACACCGGGGAGCTGTTTTTT.

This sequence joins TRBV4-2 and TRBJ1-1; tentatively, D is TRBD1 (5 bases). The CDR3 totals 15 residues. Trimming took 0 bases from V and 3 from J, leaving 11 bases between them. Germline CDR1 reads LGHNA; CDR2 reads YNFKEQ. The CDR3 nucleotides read TGTGCCAGCAGCCAAGACGGCAAGGGGTACACTGAAGCTTTCTTT. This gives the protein CASSQDGKGYTEAFF.

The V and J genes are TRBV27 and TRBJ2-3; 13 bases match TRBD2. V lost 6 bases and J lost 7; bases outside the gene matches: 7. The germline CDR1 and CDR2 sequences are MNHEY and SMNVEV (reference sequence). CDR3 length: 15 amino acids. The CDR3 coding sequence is TGTGCCAGCAGACCGACTAGCGGGGGGTCGAATACGCAGTATTTT. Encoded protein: CASRPTSGGSNTQYF.

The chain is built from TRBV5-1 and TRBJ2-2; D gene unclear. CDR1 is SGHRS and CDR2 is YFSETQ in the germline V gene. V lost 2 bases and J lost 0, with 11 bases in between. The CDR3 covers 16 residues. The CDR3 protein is CASSFLAVANTGELFF. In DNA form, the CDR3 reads TGCGCCAGCAGCTTTCTGGCAGTCGCGAACACCGGGGAGCTGTTTTTT.

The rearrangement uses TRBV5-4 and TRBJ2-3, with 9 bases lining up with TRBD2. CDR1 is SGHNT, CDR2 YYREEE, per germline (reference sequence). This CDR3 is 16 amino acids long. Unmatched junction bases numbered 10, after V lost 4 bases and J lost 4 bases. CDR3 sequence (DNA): TGTGCCAGCAGCGCGGGCGGGGGGGTGTTTGCAGATACGCAGTATTTT. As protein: CASSAGGGVFADTQYF. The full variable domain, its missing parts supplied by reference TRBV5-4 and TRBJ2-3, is ETGVTQSPTHLIKTRGQQVTLRCSSQSGHNTVSWYQQALGQGPQFIFQYYREEENGRGNFPPRFSGLQFPNYSSELNVNALELDDSALYLCASSAGGGVFADTQYFGPGTRLTVL.

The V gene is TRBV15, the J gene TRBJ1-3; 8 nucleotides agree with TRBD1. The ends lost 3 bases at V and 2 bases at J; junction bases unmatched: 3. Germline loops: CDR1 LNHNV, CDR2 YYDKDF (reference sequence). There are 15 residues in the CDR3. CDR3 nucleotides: TGTGCCACCAGCAGGGACAGGGATGCTGGAAACACCATATATTTT. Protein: CATSRDRDAGNTIYF.

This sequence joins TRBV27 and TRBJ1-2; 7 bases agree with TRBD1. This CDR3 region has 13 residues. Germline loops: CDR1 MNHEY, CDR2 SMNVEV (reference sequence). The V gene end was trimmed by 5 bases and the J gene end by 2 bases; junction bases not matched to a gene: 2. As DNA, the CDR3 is TGTGCCAGCAGTACAGGGGTAAACTATGGCTACACCTTC. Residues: CASSTGVNYGYTF.

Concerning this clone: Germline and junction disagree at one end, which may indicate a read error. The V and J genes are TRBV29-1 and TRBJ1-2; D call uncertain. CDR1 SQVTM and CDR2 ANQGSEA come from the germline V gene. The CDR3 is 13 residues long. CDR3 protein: CSVEKTTRPSRLF. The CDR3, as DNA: TGCAGCGTTGAAAAGACGACTCGTCCTTCACGCCTCTTC.

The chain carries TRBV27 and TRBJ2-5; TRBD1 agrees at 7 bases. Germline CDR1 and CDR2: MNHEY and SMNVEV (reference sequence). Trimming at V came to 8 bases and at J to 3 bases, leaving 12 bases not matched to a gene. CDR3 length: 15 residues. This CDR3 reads CASLRRQGLKETQYF. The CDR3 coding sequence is TGTGCCAGCTTGCGAAGACAGGGCCTAAAAGAGACCCAGTACTTC.